The sequence of this TCR beta chain was determined in a study of T-cell reconstitution after alpha-beta-depleted transplantation in children. General study results and limits: Alpha-beta T cells about two months after transplant reportedly derived from several hundred expanded graft clones. From newly produced T cells came most of the T-cell counts and diversity one year after transplant.

This clonotype was detected ten times or more. What it binds is not known. Library preparation (for TCRbeta) was performed with unique molecular identifiers. Each CDR3 protein gets one entry after TCRdb re-called the PCR reads with MiXCR. Of around 500,000 distinct CDR3 sequences listed, roughly 23% are singletons. CDR1 is MNHNY and CDR2 is SVGAGI in the germline V gene (reference sequence). The CDR3 is 12 amino acids. With 6 bases removed from V and 0 bases from J, the gap between germline ends came to 5 bases. This sequence was found in a boy less than two years old who had a stem cell transplant for acute myeloid leukemia, so the T cells may come from the graft donor. The source was PBMCs, mostly from graft donor cells, collected 360 days after TCRalphabeta/CD19-depleted stem cell transplant. The chain couples TRBV6-6 to TRBJ2-5; D is uncertain. The CDR3 sequence is CASSQYQETQYF. As DNA, the CDR3 is TGTGCCAGCAGCCAGTACCAAGAGACCCAGTACTTC.